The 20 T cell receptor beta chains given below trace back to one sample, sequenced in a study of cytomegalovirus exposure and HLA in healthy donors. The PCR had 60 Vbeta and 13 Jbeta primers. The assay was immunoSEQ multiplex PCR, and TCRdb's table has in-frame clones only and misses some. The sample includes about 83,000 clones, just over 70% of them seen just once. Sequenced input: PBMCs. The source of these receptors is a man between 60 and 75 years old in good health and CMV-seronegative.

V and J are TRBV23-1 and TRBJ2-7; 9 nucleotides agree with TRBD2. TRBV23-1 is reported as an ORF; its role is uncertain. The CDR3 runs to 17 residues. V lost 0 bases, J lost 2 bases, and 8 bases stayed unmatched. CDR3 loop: CASSQSGLAGLTYEQYF. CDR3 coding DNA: TGCGCCAGCAGTCAATCCGGGCTAGCGGGATTGACCTACGAGCAGTACTTC.

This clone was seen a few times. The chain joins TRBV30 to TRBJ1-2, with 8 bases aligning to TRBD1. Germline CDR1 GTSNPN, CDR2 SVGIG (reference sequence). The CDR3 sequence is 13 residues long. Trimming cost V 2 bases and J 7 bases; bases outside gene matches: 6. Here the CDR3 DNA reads TGTGCCTGGAGTCCAGGGGGCAGGGGTGGCTACACCTTC. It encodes CAWSPGGRGGYTF.

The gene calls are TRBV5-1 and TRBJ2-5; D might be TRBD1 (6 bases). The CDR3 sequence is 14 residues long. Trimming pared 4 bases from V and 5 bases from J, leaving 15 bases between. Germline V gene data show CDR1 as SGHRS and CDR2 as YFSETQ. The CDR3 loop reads CASSMIQGRETQYF. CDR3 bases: TGCGCCAGCAGCATGATCCAGGGGCGGGAGACCCAGTACTTC.

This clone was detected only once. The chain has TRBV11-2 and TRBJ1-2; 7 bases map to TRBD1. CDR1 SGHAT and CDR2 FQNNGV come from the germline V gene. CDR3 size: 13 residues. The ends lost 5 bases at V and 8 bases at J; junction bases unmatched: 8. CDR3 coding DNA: TGTGCCAGCAGCCCCACAGGGGATTACGGCTACACCTTC. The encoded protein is CASSPTGDYGYTF.

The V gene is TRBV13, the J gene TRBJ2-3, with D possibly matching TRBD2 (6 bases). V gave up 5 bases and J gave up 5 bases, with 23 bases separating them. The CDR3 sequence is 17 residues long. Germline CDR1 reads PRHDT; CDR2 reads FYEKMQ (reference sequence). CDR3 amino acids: CASSISISGGDGDTQYF. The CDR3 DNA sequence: TGTGCCAGCAGCATTAGCATCTCCGGCGGGGACGGAGATACGCAGTATTTT.

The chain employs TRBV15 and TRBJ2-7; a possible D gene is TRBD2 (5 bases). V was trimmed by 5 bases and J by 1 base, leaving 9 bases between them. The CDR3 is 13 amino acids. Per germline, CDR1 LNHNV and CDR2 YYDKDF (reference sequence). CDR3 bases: TGTGCCACCAGCGAGGGCTCTTCCTACGAGCAGTACTTC. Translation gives CATSEGSSYEQYF.

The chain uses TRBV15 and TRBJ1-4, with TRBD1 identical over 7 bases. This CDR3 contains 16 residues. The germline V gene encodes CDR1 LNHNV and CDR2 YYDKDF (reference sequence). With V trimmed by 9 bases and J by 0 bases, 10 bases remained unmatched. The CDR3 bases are TGTGCCACTAACTCCGACAGGGACACAACTAATGAAAAACTGTTTTTT. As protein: CATNSDRDTTNEKLFF.

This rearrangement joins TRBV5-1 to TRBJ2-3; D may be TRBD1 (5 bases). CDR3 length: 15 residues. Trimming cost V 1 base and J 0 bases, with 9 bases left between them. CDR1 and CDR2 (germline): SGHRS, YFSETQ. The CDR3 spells CASSLLSGSTDTQYF. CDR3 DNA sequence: TGCGCCAGCAGCTTGCTCTCAGGGAGCACAGATACGCAGTATTTT.

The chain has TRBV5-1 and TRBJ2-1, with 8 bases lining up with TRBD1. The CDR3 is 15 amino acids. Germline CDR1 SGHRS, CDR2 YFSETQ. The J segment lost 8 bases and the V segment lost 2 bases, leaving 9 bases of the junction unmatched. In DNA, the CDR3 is TGCGCCAGCAGCTTAGGGACAGGCCCAATCTATGAGCAGTTCTTC. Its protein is CASSLGTGPIYEQFF. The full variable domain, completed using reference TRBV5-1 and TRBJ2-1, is KAGVTQTPRYLIKTRGQQVTLSCSPISGHRSVSWYQQTPGQGLQFLFEYFSETQRNKGNFPGRFSGRQFSNSRSEMNVSTLELGDSALYLCASSLGTGPIYEQFFGPGTRLTVL.

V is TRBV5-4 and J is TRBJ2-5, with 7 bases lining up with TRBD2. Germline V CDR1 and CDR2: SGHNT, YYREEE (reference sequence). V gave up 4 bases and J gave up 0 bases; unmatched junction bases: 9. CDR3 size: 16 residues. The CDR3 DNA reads TGTGCCAGCAGCAGGGGTGGTGCGGGGGACCAAGAGACCCAGTACTTC. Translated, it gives CASSRGGAGDQETQYF.

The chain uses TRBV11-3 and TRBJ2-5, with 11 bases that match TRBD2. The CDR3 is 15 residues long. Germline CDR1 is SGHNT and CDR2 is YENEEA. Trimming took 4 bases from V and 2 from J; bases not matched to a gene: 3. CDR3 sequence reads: CASSSGLAAQETQYF. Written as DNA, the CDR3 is TGTGCCAGCAGCTCGGGACTAGCGGCGCAAGAGACCCAGTACTTC.

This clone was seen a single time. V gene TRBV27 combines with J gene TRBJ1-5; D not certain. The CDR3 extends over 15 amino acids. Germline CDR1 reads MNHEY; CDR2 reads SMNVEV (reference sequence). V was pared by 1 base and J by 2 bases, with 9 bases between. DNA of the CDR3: TGTGCCAGCAGTTTATTCGGGGTGGGCAATCAGCCCCAGCATTTT. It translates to CASSLFGVGNQPQHF.

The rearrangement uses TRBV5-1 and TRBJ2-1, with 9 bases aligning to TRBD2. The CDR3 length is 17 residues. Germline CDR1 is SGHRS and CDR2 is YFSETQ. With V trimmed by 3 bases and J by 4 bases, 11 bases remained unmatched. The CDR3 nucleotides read TGCGCCAGCAGCTCCGATCCCCTAGCGGGGATATACAATGAGCAGTTCTTC. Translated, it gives CASSSDPLAGIYNEQFF.

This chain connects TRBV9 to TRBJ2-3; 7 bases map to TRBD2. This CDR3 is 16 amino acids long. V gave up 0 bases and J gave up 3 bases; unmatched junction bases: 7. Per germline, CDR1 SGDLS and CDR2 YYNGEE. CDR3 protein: CASSVEAGATTDTQYF. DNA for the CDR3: TGTGCCAGCAGCGTAGAGGCGGGAGCAACGACAGATACGCAGTATTTT.

The CDR3 DNA reads TGTGCCAGCAGTTCGGACAGTCCACTGGGGAACACTGAAGCTTTCTTT. Encoded protein: CASSSDSPLGNTEAFF. The chain is built from TRBV6-5 and TRBJ1-1; tentative D call: TRBD1 (6 bases). CDR1 is MNHEY, CDR2 SVGAGI, per germline. This CDR3 spans 16 amino acids. Trimming cost V 4 bases and J 1 base, with 16 bases left between them.

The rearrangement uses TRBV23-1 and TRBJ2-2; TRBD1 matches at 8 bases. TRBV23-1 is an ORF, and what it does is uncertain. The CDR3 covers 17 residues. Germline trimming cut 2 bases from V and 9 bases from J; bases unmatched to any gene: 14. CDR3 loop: CASSQEIQGEFPRELFF. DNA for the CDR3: TGCGCCAGCAGTCAAGAGATACAGGGGGAATTTCCCCGGGAGCTGTTTTTT.

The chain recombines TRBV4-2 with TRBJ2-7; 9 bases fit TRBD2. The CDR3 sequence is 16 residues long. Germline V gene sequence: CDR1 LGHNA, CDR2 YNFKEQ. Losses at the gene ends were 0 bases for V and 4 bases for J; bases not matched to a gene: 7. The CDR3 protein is CASSQDRASGIYEQYF. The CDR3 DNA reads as TGTGCCAGCAGCCAAGATCGGGCTAGCGGGATATACGAGCAGTACTTC.

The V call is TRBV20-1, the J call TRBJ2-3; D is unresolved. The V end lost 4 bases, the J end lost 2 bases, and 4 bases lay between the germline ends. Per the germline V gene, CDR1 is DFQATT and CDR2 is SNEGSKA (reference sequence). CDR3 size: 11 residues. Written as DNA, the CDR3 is TGCAGTGCTACTTTCACAGATACGCAGTATTTT. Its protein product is CSATFTDTQYF.

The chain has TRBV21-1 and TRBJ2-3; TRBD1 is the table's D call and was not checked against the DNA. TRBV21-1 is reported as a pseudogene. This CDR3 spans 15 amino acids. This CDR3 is CASSIAGVGADTQYF. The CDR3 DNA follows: TGTGCCAGCAGCATTGCAGGGGTGGGCGCAGATACGCAGTATTTT.

The CDR3 DNA reads as TGTGCCAGCAGCCCCTCCAGGGGCCTCCCTTCCTACGAGCAGTACTTC. Amino acids: CASSPSRGLPSYEQYF. The chain recombines TRBV7-2 with TRBJ2-7; D possibly corresponds to TRBD1 (6 bases). Per germline, CDR1 SGHTA and CDR2 FQGNSA. Trimming removed 5 bases from V and 1 base from J, with 18 bases in between. The CDR3 runs 16 residues.